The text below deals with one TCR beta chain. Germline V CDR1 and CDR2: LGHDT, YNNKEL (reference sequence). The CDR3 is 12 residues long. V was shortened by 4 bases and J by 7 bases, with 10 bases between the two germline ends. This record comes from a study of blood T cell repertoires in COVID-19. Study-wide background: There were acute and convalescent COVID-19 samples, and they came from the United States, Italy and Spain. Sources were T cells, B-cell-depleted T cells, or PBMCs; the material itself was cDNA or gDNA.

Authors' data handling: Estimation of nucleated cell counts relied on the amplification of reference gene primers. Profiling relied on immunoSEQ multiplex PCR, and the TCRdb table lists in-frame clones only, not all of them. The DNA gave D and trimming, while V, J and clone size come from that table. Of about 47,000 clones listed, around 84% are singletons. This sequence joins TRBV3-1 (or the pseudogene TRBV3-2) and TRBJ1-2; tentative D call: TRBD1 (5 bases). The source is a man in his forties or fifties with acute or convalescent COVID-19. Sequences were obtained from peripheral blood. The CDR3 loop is CASSPRDFGYTF. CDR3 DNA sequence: TGTGCCAGCAGCCCGAGGGACTTTGGCTACACCTTC.